These T cell receptor beta chains were read from a single sample in a study of neurological immune-mediated disorders. TCRdb independently ran MiXCR on the 5' RACE reads; one entry per CDR3 protein. The sample carries 45,000 or so distinct CDR3 sequences, just over 3% recorded once. Sequenced: PBMCs. The receptors stem from a woman aged 45-60 years with multiple sclerosis. CDR3s include the opening cysteine and the closing phenylalanine or tryptophan. The D gene is left open where the match is weak. The listing skips clone size in some rows; elsewhere it reads once, few, many or a size class.

cdr3_length	d_call	v_call	j_call	clone_size	cdr3_nt	cdr3_aa
16	.	TRBV5-1	TRBJ2-4	many	TGCGCCAGCAGCTTAGCCCCCAGGGAAGCCAAAAACATTCAGTACTTC	CASSLAPREAKNIQYF
13	.	TRBV5-1	TRBJ2-3	many	TGCGCCAGCACCATGACTAGCACAGATACGCAGTATTTT	CASTMTSTDTQYF
16	.	TRBV20-1	TRBJ1-6	many	TGCAGTGCTAGAGATCAAAGATCGGGTGACTATTCACCCCTCCACTTT	CSARDQRSGDYSPLHF
14	.	TRBV20-1	TRBJ2-5	many	TGCAGTGCTAGAGATTGGCAGGGACAAGAGACCCAGTACTTC	CSARDWQGQETQYF
15	.	TRBV3-1	TRBJ1-1	many	TGTGCCAGCAGCCGATTACAGGGAACTGGCACTGAAGCTTTCTTT	CASSRLQGTGTEAFF
16	.	TRBV5-4	TRBJ2-1	many	TGTGCCAGCAGCTCCGAACTAGGGGTTGGGAACAATGAGCAGTTCTTC	CASSSELGVGNNEQFF
13	TRBD1	TRBV20-1	TRBJ1-1	many	TGCAGTGCTGGACAGGGAGGGGACACTGAAGCTTTCTTT	CSAGQGGDTEAFF
17	.	TRBV7-3	TRBJ2-3	many	TGTGCCAGCAGCTTAACCGGGTCAGGGGCCGGCACAGATACGCAGTATTTT	CASSLTGSGAGTDTQYF
14	.	TRBV20-1	TRBJ1-4	many	TGCAGTGCCAGACGACCTGCAACTAATGAAAAACTGTTTTTT	CSARRPATNEKLFF
12	TRBD1	TRBV20-1	TRBJ2-5	few	TGCAGTGCTTCGGGACAGGCGGAGACCCAGTACTTC	CSASGQAETQYF
15	.	TRBV7-2	TRBJ2-3	many	TGTGCCAGCAGCTCCCCCAGCACTTACACAGATACGCAGTATTTT	CASSSPSTYTDTQYF
15	TRBD2	TRBV5-1	TRBJ2-1	few	TGCGCCAGCATCAGGACTAGCGGGGCAGTCGGTGAGCAGTTCTTC	CASIRTSGAVGEQFF
16	TRBD2	TRBV29-1	TRBJ2-1	many	TGCAGCACCGGGACTAGCGGGAGGAAGGTCCACAATGAGCAGTTCTTC	CSTGTSGRKVHNEQFF
13	TRBD1	TRBV5-6	TRBJ2-1	many	TGTGCCAGCAGCGCCGACAGGGTTGGTGAGCAGTTCTTC	CASSADRVGEQFF
14	.	TRBV6-1	TRBJ2-4	many	TGTGCCAGCAGTCCCAAGAGGGCCAAAAACATTCAGTACTTC	CASSPKRAKNIQYF
13	.	TRBV3-1	TRBJ2-3	.	TGTGCCAGCAGCCAAGAAGGGGCAGATACGCAGTATTTT	CASSQEGADTQYF
12	.	TRBV11-1	TRBJ2-1	many	TGTGCCAGCAGCCCAGGGACTCATGAGCAGTTCTTC	CASSPGTHEQFF
15	TRBD1	TRBV5-1	TRBJ2-3	many	TGCGCCAGCAGCTTGAGGGGGCTGGACACAGATACGCAGTATTTT	CASSLRGLDTDTQYF
17	.	TRBV7-2	TRBJ2-1	many	TGTGCCAGCAGCTTAGTGTCGGGGGGCGCAGGTCGGAATGAGCAGTTCTTC	CASSLVSGGAGRNEQFF
15	TRBD1	TRBV7-2	TRBJ1-5	many	TGTGCCAGCAGCTTATACAGGGGAGGGGATCAGCCCCAGCATTTT	CASSLYRGGDQPQHF
14	.	TRBV5-1	TRBJ2-6	many	TGCGCCAGCCGACCGGGGGTCGGGGCCAACGTCCTGACTTTC	CASRPGVGANVLTF
16	.	TRBV12-3/TRBV12-4	TRBJ1-2	many	TGTGCCAGCACTTTGACCCGCCTGGGCTCCGACTATGGCTACACCTTC	CASTLTRLGSDYGYTF
12	.	TRBV6-5	TRBJ1-1	many	TGTGCCAGCAGCCCCCCGGGACAACGAGCTTTCTTT	CASSPPGQRAFF
15	.	TRBV7-9	TRBJ1-1	many	TGTGCCAGCAGCTTAGATCAGGGCTGGGGCACTGAAGCTTTCTTT	CASSLDQGWGTEAFF
12	.	TRBV10-3	TRBJ2-1	many	TGTGCCATCAGTGGACGGGACAATGAGCAGTTCTTC	CAISGRDNEQFF
14	.	TRBV6-5	TRBJ1-1	.	TGTGCCAGCAGTCCGACAGTGAAGAACACTGAAGCTTTCTTT	CASSPTVKNTEAFF
14	.	TRBV4-2	TRBJ1-6	many	TGTGCCAGCAGCCAAGACAGGGACGGTTCACCCCTCCACTTT	CASSQDRDGSPLHF
11	.	TRBV25-1	TRBJ2-7	many	TGTGCCAGCAGCCGGGACTACGAGCAGTACTTC	CASSRDYEQYF